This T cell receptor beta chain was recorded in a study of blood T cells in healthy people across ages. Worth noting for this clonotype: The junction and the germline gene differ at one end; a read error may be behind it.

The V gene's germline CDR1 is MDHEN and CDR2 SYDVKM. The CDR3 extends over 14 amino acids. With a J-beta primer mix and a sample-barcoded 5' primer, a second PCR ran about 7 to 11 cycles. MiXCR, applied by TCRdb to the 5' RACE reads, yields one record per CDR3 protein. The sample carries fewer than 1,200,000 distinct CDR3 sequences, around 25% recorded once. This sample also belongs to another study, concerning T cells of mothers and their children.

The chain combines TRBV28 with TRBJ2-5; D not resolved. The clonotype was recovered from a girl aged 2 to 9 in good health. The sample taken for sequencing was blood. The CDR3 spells CASAPLLGLETQYF. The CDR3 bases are TGCGCCAGCGCCCCACTACTTGGTTTGGAGACCCAGTACTTC.